This T cell receptor beta chain originates from a study of spatial heterogeneity in lung cancer. For the study at large: The average appearance count of each unique TCR and UMI combination in raw reads was more than 9.5. Whole-study findings and limits: Circulating ubiquitous expanded tumor TCRs were observed more frequently at resection than at follow-up.

This clonotype was seen repeatedly, ten times or more. Its cognate antigen is unknown. Regarding time point: sample taken at primary tumor resection. Whole RNA obtained from tumor, nontumor lung or frozen PBMC underwent sequencing without sorting. The donor group consisted of under 90 patients who had untreated, early-stage non-small cell lung cancer. A distinct unique molecular identifier was carried by each TCR cDNA molecule. MiXCR, run by TCRdb on the 5' RACE reads, gives a single entry per CDR3 protein. The data contain roughly 39,000 distinct CDR3 sequences, roughly 5.2% of them seen just once; the ten biggest clones take up around a tenth. With 0 bases clipped from V and 6 bases from J, the junction kept 5 bases outside the gene matches. The germline gives CDR1 DFQATT, CDR2 SNEGSKA (reference sequence). The CDR3 consists of 14 residues.

This clonotype originated in a male donor with early-stage non-small cell lung cancer. Sample: PBMCs, taken at surgery. This chain uses TRBV20-1 with TRBJ1-1; 9 bases are shared with TRBD1. The CDR3 reads CSARDRRQGAEAFF. CDR3 in DNA: TGCAGTGCTAGAGATAGGAGACAGGGGGCTGAAGCTTTCTTT.